The sequence of this T cell receptor beta chain was determined in a study of blood T cell repertoires in COVID-19. Study at large: Samples came from the United States, Italy and Spain, spanning acute and convalescent COVID-19.

This clone was recorded once. The data were produced by immunoSEQ multiplex PCR, yet TCRdb's version contains in-frame clones alone and is incomplete. Of about 28,000 clones detected, around 87% appear once; the ten largest clones hold under 6%. CDR3 length: 14 amino acids. Germline-derived CDR1 and CDR2 are MNHEY and SVGAGI. V was cut by 6 bases and J by 7 bases, with 13 bases left in between. This receptor was identified in a man aged 55 to 70 with active COVID-19. The sequencing sample was made of peripheral blood. The chain links TRBV6-5 to TRBJ1-6, with no clear D. In nucleotides, the CDR3 is TGTGCCAGCAGGACTGACACTAGAAATTCACCCCTCCACTTT. It yields the protein CASRTDTRNSPLHF.